The TCR beta chain described here comes from a study of T cells in Graves' hyperthyroidism and ophthalmopathy. At least 3 on the Clinical Activity Score was recorded for ophthalmopathy patients, who also had NOSPECS grade at least 4 and duration under 3 months. Researchers amplified the TCR beta CDR3 regions from RNA transcripts. Initially, a first-round RT-PCR of the TCR CDR3 employed the HTBI primer set. TCRdb re-called the multiplex PCR reads through MiXCR, storing one row per CDR3 protein. The data show some 500,000 distinct CDR3 sequences, with more than 15% seen just once and approximately 30% held by the top ten. This clonotype was observed at least ten times. Germline V gene lookup returns CDR1 MNHEY and CDR2 SVGEGT. Trimming took off 4 bases at V and 0 bases at J, with 9 bases between the two ends. The CDR3 is 14 residues long.

The receptor was derived from a woman in her twenties or thirties with Graves' ophthalmopathy. The gene calls are TRBV6-2 or TRBV6-3 and TRBJ2-5; D remains unclear. Source material: blood. DNA of the CDR3: TGTGCCAGCAGTTCCTCCCTGTACCAAGAGACCCAGTACTTC. As protein: CASSSSLYQETQYF.